The T cell receptor beta chain described here comes from a study of CD8 T cells in Susac syndrome. Whole-study results and caveats: As the study acknowledged, the number of individuals in its TCR sequencing and HLA analysis was relatively small.

Sequencing of TCR beta was performed on blood CD8+ and CD4+ T cells. The CDR3 extends over 14 amino acids. Germline loops: CDR1 SGHAT, CDR2 FQNNGV. With V trimmed by 3 bases and J by 5 bases, 4 bases remained unmatched. Of note for this clonotype: The target antigen is unknown.

Random hexamers were used to reverse transcribe the RNA input (0.5 to 1 ug). An immunoSEQ multiplex PCR generated amplified TCR beta CDR3 products spanning 54 Vbeta and 13 Jbeta. MiXCR, applied by TCRdb to the immunoSEQ multiplex PCR reads, yields one record per CDR3 protein. Of 180,000 or so distinct CDR3 sequences listed, roughly 95% are singletons. Sequenced input: CD4+ T cells from PBMCs. The J gene is TRBJ2-4, the V gene TRBV11-2; 7 nucleotides match TRBD2. The origin of this receptor is a human donor with multiple sclerosis. The CDR3 coding sequence is TGTGCCAGCAGCTTCTTAGGACTAGAAAACATTCAGTACTTC. The encoded protein is CASSFLGLENIQYF.